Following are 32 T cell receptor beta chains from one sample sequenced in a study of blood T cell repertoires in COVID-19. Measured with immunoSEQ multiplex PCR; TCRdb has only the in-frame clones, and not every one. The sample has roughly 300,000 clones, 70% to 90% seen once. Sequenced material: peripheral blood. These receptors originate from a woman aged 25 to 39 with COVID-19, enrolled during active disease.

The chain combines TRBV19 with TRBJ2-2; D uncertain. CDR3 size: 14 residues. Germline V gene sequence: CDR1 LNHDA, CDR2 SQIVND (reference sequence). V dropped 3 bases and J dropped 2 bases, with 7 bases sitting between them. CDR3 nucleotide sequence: TGTGCCAGTAGTATCCTACCCAACACCGGGGAGCTGTTTTTT. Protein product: CASSILPNTGELFF.

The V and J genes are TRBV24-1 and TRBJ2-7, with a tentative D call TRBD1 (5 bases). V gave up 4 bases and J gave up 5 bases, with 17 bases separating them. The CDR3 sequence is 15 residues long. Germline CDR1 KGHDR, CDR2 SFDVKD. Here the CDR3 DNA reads TGTGCCACCAGTGACTTACAGGATACTCCCCACGAGCAGTACTTC. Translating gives CATSDLQDTPHEQYF.

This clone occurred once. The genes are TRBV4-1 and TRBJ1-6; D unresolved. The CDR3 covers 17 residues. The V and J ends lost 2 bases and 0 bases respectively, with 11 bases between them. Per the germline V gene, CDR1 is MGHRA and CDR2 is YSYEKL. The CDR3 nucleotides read TGCGCCAGCAGCCAACTCATAGTGAGCTCCTATAATTCACCCCTCCACTTT. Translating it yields CASSQLIVSSYNSPLHF.

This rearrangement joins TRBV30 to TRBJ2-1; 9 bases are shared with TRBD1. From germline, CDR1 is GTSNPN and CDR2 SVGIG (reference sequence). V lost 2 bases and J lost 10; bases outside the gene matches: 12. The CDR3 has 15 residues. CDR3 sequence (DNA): TGTGCCTGGAGTAAATGGGGACAGGGTACATTCGAGCAGTTCTTC. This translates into CAWSKWGQGTFEQFF.

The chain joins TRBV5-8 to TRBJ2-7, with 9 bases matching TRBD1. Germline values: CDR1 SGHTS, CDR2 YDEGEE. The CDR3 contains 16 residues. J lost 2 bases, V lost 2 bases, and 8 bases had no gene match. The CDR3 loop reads CASSFTGTGIAYEQYF. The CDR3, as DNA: TGTGCCAGCAGCTTCACCGGGACAGGGATAGCCTACGAGCAGTACTTC.

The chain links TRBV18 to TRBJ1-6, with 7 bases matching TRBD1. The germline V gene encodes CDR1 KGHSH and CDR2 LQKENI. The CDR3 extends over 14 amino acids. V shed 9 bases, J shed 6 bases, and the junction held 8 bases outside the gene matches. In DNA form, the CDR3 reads TGTGCCAGTGGCCGGGACAGAGTTAATTCACCCCTCCACTTT. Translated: CASGRDRVNSPLHF.

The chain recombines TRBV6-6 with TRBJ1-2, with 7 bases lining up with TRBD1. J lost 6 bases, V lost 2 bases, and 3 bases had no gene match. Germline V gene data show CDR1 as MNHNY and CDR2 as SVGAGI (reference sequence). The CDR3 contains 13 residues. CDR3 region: CASSYTDRDGYTF. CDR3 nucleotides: TGTGCCAGCAGTTACACAGACAGGGATGGCTACACCTTC.

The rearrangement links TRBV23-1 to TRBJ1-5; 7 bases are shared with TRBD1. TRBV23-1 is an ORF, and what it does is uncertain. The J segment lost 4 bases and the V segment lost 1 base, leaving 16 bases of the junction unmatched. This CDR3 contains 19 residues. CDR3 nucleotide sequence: TGCGCCAGCAGTCAATGGGCAAGGGCGTCTAGGGGGCGGAATCAGCCCCAGCATTTT. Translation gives CASSQWARASRGRNQPQHF.

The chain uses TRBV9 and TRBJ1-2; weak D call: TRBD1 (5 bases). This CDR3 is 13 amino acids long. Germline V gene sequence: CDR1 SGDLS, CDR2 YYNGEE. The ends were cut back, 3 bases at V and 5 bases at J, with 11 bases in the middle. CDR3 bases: TGTGCCAGCAGCGCCCGACAGTTATATGGCTACACCTTC. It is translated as CASSARQLYGYTF.

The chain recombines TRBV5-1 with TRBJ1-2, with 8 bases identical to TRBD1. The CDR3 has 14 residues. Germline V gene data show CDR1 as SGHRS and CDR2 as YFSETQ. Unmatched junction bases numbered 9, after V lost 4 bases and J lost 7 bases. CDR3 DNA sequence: TGCGCCAGCAGCGATGGACAGGGTGCAAGTGGCTACACCTTC. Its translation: CASSDGQGASGYTF.

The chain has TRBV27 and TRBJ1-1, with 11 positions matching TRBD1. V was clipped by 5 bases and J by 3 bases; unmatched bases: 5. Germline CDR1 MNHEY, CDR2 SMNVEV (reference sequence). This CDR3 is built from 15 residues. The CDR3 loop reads CASSLGDRGYTEAFF. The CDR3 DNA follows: TGTGCCAGCAGTCTAGGGGACAGGGGGTACACTGAAGCTTTCTTT.

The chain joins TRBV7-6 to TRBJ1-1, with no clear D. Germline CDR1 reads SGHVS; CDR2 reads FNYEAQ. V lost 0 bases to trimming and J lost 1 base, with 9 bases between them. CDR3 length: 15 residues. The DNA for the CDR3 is TGTGCCAGCAGCTTAGCGTATGGCAGGAACACTGAAGCTTTCTTT. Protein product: CASSLAYGRNTEAFF.

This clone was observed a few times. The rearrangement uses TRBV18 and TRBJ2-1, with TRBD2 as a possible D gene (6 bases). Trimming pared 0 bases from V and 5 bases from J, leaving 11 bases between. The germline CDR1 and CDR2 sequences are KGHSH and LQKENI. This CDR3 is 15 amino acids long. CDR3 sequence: CASSPPTGDHNEQFF. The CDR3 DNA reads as TGTGCCAGCTCACCACCGACGGGGGACCACAATGAGCAGTTCTTC.

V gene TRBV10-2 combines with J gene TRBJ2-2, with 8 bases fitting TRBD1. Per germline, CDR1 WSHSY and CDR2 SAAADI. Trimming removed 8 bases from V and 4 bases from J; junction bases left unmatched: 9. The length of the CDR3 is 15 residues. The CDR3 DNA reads TGCGCCAGCTGTGGACAGGGACTGATCACCGGGGAGCTGTTTTTT. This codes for CASCGQGLITGELFF.

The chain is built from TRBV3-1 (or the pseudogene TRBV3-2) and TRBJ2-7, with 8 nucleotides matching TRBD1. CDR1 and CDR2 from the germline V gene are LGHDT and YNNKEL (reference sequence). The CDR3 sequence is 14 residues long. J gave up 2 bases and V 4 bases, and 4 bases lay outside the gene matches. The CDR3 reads CASSPVRGPYEQYF. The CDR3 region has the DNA TGTGCCAGCAGCCCTGTCAGGGGGCCCTACGAGCAGTACTTC.

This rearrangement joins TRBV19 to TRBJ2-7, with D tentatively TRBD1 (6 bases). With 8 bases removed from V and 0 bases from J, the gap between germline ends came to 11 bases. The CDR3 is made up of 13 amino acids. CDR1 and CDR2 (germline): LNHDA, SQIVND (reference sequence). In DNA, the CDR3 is TGTGCCAGTGCCGGGACAAGCTCCTACGAGCAGTACTTC. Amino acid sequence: CASAGTSSYEQYF.

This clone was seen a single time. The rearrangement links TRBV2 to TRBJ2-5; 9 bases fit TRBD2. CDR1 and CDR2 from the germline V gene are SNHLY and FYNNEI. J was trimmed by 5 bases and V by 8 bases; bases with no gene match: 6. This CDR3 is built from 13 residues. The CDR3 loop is CASSREGYETQYF. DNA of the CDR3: TGTGCCAGCTCGCGGGAGGGGTATGAGACCCAGTACTTC.

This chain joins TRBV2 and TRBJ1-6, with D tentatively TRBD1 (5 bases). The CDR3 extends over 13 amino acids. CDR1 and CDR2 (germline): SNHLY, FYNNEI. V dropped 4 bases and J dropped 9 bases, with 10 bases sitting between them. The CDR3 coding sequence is TGTGCCAGCAGTGCGGCAGGGCGTTCACCCCTCCACTTT. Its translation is CASSAAGRSPLHF. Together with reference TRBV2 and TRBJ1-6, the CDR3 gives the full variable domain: EPEVTQTPSHQVTQMGQEVILRCVPISNHLYFYWYRQILGQKVEFLVSFYNNEISEKSEIFDDQFSVERPDGSNFTLKIRSTKLEDSAMYFCASSAAGRSPLHFGNGTRLTVT.

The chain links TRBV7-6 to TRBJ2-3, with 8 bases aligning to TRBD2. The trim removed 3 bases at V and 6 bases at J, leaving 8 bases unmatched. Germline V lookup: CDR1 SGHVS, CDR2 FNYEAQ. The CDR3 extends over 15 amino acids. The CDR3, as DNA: TGTGCCAGCAGCTTTCACGGGGGGGCTGGGGATACGCAGTATTTT. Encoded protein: CASSFHGGAGDTQYF.

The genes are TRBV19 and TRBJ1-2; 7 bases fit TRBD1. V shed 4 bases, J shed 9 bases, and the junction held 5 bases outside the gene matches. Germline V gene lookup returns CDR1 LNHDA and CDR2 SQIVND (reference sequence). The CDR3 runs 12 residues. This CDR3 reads CASSRETGSYTF. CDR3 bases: TGTGCCAGTAGTAGAGAGACAGGGAGCTACACCTTC.

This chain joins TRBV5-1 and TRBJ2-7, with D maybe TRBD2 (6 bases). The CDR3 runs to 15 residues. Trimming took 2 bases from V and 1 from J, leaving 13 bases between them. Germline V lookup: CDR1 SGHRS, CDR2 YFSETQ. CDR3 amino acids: CASSFGIAVSYEQYF. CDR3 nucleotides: TGCGCCAGCAGCTTTGGAATAGCGGTATCCTACGAGCAGTACTTC.

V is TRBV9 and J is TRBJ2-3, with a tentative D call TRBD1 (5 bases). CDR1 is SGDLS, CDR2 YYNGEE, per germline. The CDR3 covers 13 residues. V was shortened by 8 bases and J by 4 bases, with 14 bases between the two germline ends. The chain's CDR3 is CASKGLSADTQYF. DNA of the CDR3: TGTGCCAGTAAGGGGTTATCTGCAGATACGCAGTATTTT.

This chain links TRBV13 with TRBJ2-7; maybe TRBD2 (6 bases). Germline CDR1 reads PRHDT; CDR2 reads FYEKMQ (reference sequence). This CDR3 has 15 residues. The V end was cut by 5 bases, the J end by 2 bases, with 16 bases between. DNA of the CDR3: TGTGCCAGCAGCCCCGGTCTCGGCGGGACCTACGAGCAGTACTTC. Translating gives CASSPGLGGTYEQYF.

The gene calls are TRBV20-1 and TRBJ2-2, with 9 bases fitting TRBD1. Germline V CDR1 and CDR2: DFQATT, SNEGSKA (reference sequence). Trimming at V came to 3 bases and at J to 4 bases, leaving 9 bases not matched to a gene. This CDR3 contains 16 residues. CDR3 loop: CSASRNRGQSTGELFF. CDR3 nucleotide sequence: TGCAGTGCTAGTCGCAACAGGGGGCAGAGCACCGGGGAGCTGTTTTTT.

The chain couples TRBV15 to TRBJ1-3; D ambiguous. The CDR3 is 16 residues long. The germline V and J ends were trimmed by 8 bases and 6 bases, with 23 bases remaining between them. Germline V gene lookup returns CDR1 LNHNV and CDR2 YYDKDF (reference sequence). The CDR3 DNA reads TGTGCCACCCGGGCAGAGGGAAGCCTTTTTAAAAACACCATATATTTT. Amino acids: CATRAEGSLFKNTIYF.

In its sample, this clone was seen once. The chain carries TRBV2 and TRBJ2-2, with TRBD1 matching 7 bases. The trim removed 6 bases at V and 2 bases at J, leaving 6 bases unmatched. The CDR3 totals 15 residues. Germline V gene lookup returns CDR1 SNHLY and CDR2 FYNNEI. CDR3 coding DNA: TGTGCCAGCAGGCTGGACAGGACAAACACCGGGGAGCTGTTTTTT. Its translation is CASRLDRTNTGELFF.

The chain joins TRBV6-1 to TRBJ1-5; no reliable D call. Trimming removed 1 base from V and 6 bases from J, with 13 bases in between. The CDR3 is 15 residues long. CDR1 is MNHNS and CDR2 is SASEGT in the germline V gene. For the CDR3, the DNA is TGTGCCAGCAGTGAAGAGGCGGGTTACCGTCAGCCCCAGCATTTT. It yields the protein CASSEEAGYRQPQHF.

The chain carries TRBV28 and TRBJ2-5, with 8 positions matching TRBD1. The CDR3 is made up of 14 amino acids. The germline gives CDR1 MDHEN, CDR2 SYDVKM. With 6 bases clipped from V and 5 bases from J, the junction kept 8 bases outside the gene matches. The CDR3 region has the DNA TGTGCCAGCAGGGCTGACAGGGGAACGGAGACCCAGTACTTC. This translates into CASRADRGTETQYF. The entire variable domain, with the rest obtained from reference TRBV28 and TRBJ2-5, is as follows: DVKVTQSSRYLVKRTGEKVFLECVQDMDHENMFWYRQDPGLGLRLIYFSYDVKMKEKGDIPEGYSVSREKKERFSLILESASTNQTSMYLCASRADRGTETQYFGPGTRLLVL.

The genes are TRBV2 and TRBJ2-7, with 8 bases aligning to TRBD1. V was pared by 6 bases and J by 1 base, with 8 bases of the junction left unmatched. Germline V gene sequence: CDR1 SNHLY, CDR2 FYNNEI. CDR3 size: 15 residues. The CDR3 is CASSHSRTGSYEQYF. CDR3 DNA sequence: TGTGCCAGCAGCCATTCTCGGACAGGGTCCTACGAGCAGTACTTC.

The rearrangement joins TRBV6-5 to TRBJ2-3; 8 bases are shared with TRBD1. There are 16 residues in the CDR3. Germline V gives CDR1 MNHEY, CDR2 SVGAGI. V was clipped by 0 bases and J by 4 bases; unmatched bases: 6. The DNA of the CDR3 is TGTGCCAGCAGTTACTCGAGACAGGGACAGGCAGATACGCAGTATTTT. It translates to CASSYSRQGQADTQYF.

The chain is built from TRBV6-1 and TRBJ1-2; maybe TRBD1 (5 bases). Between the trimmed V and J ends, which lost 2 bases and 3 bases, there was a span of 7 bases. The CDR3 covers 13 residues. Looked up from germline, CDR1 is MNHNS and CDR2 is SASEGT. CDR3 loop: CASSERGDYGYTF. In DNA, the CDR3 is TGTGCCAGCAGTGAACGGGGGGACTATGGCTACACCTTC.

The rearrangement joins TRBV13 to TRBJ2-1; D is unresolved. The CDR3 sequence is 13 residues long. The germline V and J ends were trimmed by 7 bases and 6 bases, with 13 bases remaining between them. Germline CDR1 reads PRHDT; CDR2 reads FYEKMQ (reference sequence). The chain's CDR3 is CASTNWVANEQFF. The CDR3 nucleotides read TGTGCCAGCACTAATTGGGTAGCCAATGAGCAGTTCTTC.